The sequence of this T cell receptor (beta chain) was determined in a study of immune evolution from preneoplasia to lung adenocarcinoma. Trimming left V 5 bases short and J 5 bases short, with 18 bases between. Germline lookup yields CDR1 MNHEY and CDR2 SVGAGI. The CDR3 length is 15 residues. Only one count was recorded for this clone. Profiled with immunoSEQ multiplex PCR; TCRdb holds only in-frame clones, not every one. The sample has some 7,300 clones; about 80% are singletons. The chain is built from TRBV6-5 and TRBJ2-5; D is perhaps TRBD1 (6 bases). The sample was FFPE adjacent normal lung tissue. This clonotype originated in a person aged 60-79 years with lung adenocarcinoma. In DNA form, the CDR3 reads TGTGCCAGCAGTACAAATCACAGGGCATCCGAGACCCAGTACTTC. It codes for CASSTNHRASETQYF.